This T cell receptor (beta chain) was sequenced in a study of PD-1 blockade in classical Hodgkin lymphoma. Findings of the study overall: Significantly greater TCR diversity emerged by C4D1 in CD4+ cells but not CD8+ cells. Prior therapy or disease activity may underlie the repertoire differences, whose causes remain undefined. When nivolumab was started under 1 year after ASCT, patients were excluded. Complete responders had baseline diversity similar to newly diagnosed patients.

Trimming removed 3 bases at V and 6 bases at J, with 10 bases between. Germline V CDR1 and CDR2: SGHRS, YFSETQ. CDR3 length equals 13 residues. The assay was immunoSEQ multiplex PCR, and TCRdb's table has in-frame clones only and misses some. The sample includes 130,000 to 150,000 clones, 78% seen only once; the top ten take 7.5% to 9.5%. About this clone itself: As yet, its antigen is unknown.

All patients experienced relapse after autologous stem cell transplantation, and brentuximab vedotin exposure was variable. The sequencing here drew on peripheral blood mononuclear cells (PBMCs), taken before the second cycle of nivolumab. The chain uses TRBV5-1 and TRBJ2-1; either TRBD1 or TRBD2 may supply D (5 bases each). This clonotype originated in a human donor with classical Hodgkin lymphoma. CDR3 sequence: CASSYRGANEQFF. The CDR3 DNA reads TGCGCCAGCAGCTATCGAGGGGCCAATGAGCAGTTCTTC.